Presented here are 10 T cell receptor beta chains from one specimen sequenced in a study of blood T cell repertoires in COVID-19 (dated by TCRdb to about 2020). The library was obtained by the immunoSEQ multiplex PCR assay. Entries here come from immuneACCESS through TCRdb and include only in-frame sequences with V and J called. Some clones fail to appear in such tables; in the studies checked, an unresolved V gene covers under half of the shortfall, and the cause of the remainder is unknown. This sample gives over 250,000 clones in total; 86% of them show up just once. Of the sample, approximately 2.6% falls within the top ten clones. Sequenced input: PBMCs or T cells enriched from blood (not recorded which). The receptor set was obtained from a woman under 30 who had recovered from COVID-19.

This clone showed up just once. The J gene is TRBJ1-6, the V gene TRBV5-4; D unresolved. Per the germline V gene, CDR1 is SGHNT and CDR2 is YYREEE (reference sequence). V gave up 0 bases and J gave up 10 bases, with 14 bases separating them. The CDR3 covers 15 residues. The chain's CDR3 is CASSLGRASASPLHF. As DNA, the CDR3 is TGTGCCAGCAGCTTGGGGCGGGCCTCGGCCTCACCCCTCCACTTT.

This clone was observed once. This chain joins TRBV5-1 and TRBJ2-5; 10 positions agree with TRBD2. CDR3 length: 16 residues. V was pared by 4 bases and J by 5 bases, with 11 bases of the junction left unmatched. Germline-derived CDR1 and CDR2 are SGHRS and YFSETQ. CDR3 bases: TGCGCCAGCAGCCCCCGTAGCGGGGGGCGGTTGGAGACCCAGTACTTC. Encoded protein: CASSPRSGGRLETQYF.

The rearrangement joins TRBV2 to TRBJ2-7, with D perhaps TRBD2 (5 bases). Trimming removed 4 bases from V and 7 bases from J, with 14 bases in between. This CDR3 spans 13 amino acids. Germline V lookup: CDR1 SNHLY, CDR2 FYNNEI. This CDR3 is CASSGSPRGEQYF. As DNA, the CDR3 is TGTGCCAGCAGTGGTAGCCCCCGGGGTGAGCAGTACTTC.

This chain uses TRBV5-4 with TRBJ2-5, with 12 positions matching TRBD2. V lost 4 bases and J lost 6; bases outside the gene matches: 10. Germline V gives CDR1 SGHNT, CDR2 YYREEE (reference sequence). The CDR3 has 16 residues. CDR3 residues: CASSPRASGGVKTQYF. The CDR3 DNA is TGTGCCAGCAGCCCGCGGGCTAGCGGGGGGGTGAAGACCCAGTACTTC.

The chain has TRBV6-2 or TRBV6-3 and TRBJ2-5; TRBD2 might be the D (6 bases). V dropped 3 bases and J dropped 2 bases, with 16 bases sitting between them. The V gene's germline CDR1 is MNHEY and CDR2 SVGEGT. The CDR3 runs to 16 residues. The CDR3 DNA reads as TGTGCCAGCAGTTATATCCCCTCTGCGGGGCAAGAGACCCAGTACTTC. Protein product: CASSYIPSAGQETQYF.

The DNA for the CDR3 is TGTGCCATCAGTGGACGCGGCGGCAGGGGTTTGAACAATGAGCAGTTCTTC. It yields the protein CAISGRGGRGLNNEQFF. The V gene is TRBV10-3, the J gene TRBJ2-1; a possible D gene is TRBD1 (6 bases). From germline, CDR1 is ENHRY and CDR2 SYGVKD. The CDR3 runs to 17 residues. V gave up 4 bases and J gave up 5 bases, with 21 bases separating them.

The sample holds a few counts of this clone. The chain uses TRBV2 and TRBJ2-7; TRBD2 agrees at 14 bases. J gave up 2 bases and V 6 bases, and 3 bases lay outside the gene matches. Germline V gene sequence: CDR1 SNHLY, CDR2 FYNNEI. This CDR3 region has 15 residues. The CDR3 spells CASRETSGGAYEQYF. The CDR3 DNA reads as TGTGCCAGCAGGGAGACTAGCGGGGGGGCCTACGAGCAGTACTTC.

Here the CDR3 reads CASSLTGGGSYEQYF. In nucleotides, the CDR3 is TGTGCCAGCAGTTTAACAGGGGGAGGATCTTACGAGCAGTACTTC. The chain is built from TRBV6-2 or TRBV6-3 and TRBJ2-7; 8 nucleotides agree with TRBD1. The trim removed 4 bases at V and 4 bases at J, leaving 9 bases unmatched. The CDR3 is made up of 15 amino acids. From germline, CDR1 is MNHEY and CDR2 SVGEGT.

This clone is a singleton in its sample. The V call is TRBV5-4, the J call TRBJ1-2; D is possibly TRBD1 (6 bases). Looked up from germline, CDR1 is SGHNT and CDR2 is YYREEE (reference sequence). CDR3 length: 14 amino acids. Between the trimmed V and J ends, which lost 2 bases and 2 bases, there was a span of 10 bases. In DNA, the CDR3 is TGTGCCAGCAGCTTTTCGACAGGCAACTATGGCTACACCTTC. Its protein is CASSFSTGNYGYTF.

V usage is TRBV29-1 and J usage is TRBJ2-2; the D gene is possibly TRBD2 (5 bases). The V gene's germline CDR1 is SQVTM and CDR2 ANQGSEA. This CDR3 has 11 residues. Between the trimmed V and J ends, which lost 4 bases and 6 bases, there was a span of 6 bases. CDR3 amino acids: CSVAGSGELFF. CDR3 DNA: TGCAGCGTTGCGGGGTCCGGGGAGCTGTTTTTT.